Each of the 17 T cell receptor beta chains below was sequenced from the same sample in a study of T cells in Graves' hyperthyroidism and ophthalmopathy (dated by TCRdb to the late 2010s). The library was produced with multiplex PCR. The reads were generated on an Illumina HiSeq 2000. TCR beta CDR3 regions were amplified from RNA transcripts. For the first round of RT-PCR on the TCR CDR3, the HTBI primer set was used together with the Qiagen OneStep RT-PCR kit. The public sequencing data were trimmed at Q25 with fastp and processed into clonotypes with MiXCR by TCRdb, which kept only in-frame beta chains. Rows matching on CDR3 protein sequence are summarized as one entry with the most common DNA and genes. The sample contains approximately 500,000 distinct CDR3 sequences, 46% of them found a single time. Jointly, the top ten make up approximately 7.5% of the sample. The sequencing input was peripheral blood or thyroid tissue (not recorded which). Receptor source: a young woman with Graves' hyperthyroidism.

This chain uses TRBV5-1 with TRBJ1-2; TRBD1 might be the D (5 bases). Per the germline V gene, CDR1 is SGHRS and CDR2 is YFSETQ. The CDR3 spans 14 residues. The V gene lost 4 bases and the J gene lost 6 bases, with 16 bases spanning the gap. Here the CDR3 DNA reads TGCGCCAGCAGCAACTCAGGGCTTTACGATGGCTACACCTTC. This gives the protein CASSNSGLYDGYTF.

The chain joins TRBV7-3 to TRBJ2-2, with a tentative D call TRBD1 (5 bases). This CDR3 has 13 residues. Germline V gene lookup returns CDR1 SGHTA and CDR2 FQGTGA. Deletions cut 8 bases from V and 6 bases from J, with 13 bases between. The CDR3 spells CASAERGAGELFF. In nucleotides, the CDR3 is TGTGCCAGCGCCGAAAGGGGTGCCGGGGAGCTGTTTTTT.

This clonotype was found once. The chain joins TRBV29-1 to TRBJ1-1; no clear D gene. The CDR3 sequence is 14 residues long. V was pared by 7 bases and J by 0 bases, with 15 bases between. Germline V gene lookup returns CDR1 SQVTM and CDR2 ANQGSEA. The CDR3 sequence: CSDRNVLMNTEAFF. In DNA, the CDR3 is TGCAGCGACCGGAACGTGCTCATGAACACTGAAGCTTTCTTT. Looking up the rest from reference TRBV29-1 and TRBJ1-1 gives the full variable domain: SAVISQKPSRDICQRGTSLTIQCQVDSQVTMMFWYRQQPGQSLTLIATANQGSEATYESGFVIDKFPISRPNLTFSTLTVSNMSPEDSSIYLCSDRNVLMNTEAFFGQGTRLTVV.

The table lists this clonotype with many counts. The CDR3 sequence: CASSLGTGYYEQYF. In DNA, the CDR3 is TGTGCCAGCAGCCTCGGGACAGGTTACTACGAGCAGTACTTC. V gene TRBV11-2 combines with J gene TRBJ2-7; 8 bases fit TRBD1. Germline lookup yields CDR1 SGHAT and CDR2 FQNNGV. Trimming took 5 bases from V and 3 from J; bases not matched to a gene: 6. CDR3 length equals 14 residues.

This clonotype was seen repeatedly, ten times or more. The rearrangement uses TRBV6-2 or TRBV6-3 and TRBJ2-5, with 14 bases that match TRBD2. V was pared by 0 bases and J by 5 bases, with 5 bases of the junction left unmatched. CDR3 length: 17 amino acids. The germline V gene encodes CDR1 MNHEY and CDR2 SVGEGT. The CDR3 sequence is CASSYSGTSGSRETQYF. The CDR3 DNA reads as TGTGCCAGCAGTTACTCCGGGACTAGCGGGAGCAGGGAGACCCAGTACTTC.

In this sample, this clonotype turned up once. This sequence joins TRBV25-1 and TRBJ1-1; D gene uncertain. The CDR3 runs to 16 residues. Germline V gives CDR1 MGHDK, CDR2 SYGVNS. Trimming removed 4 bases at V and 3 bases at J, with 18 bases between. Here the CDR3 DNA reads TGTGCCAGCAGTGTGGGCAGCCAGACGGAGTACACTGAAGCTTTCTTT. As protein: CASSVGSQTEYTEAFF.

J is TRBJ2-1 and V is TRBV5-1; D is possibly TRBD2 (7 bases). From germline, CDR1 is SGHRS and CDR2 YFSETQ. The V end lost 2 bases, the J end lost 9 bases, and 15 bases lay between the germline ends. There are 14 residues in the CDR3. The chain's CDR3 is CASSFTERGGEQFF. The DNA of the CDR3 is TGCGCCAGCAGCTTCACAGAAAGGGGGGGTGAGCAGTTCTTC.

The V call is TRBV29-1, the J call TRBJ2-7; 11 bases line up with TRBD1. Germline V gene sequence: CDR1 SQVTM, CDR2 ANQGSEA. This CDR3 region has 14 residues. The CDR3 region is CSASPKDRGPEQYF. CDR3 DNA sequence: TGCAGTGCTAGCCCCAAGGACAGGGGGCCTGAGCAGTACTTC.

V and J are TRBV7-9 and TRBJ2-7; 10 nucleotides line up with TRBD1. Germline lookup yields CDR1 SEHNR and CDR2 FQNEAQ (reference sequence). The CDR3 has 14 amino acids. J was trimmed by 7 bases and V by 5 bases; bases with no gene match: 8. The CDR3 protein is CASSTGTGVDEQYF. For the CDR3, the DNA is TGTGCCAGCAGCACCGGGACAGGGGTCGATGAGCAGTACTTC.

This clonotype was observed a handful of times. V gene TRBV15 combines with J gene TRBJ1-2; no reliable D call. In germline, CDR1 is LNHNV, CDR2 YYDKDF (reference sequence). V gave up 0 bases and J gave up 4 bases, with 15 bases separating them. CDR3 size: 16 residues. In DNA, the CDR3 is TGTGCCACCAGCAGAGATCGCTCCCTGGAGAGCTATGGCTACACCTTC. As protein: CATSRDRSLESYGYTF.

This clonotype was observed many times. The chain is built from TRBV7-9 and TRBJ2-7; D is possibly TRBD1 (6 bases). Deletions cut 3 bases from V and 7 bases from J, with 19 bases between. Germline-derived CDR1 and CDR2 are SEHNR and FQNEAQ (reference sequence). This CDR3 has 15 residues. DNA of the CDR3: TGTGCCAGCAGCTTGGGGGCTTCCCCCCGCGGTGAGCAGTACTTC. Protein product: CASSLGASPRGEQYF.

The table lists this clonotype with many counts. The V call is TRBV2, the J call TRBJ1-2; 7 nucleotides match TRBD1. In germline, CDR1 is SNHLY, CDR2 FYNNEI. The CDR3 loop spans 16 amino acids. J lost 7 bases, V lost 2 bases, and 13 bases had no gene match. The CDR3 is CASSEWLLRRGPGYTF. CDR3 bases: TGTGCCAGCAGTGAATGGCTGCTACGGAGGGGGCCTGGCTACACCTTC.

The CDR3 loop is CATSREWASGGFNYGYTF. In DNA, the CDR3 is TGTGCCACCAGCAGAGAGTGGGCTAGTGGGGGATTTAACTATGGCTACACCTTC. The V call is TRBV15, the J call TRBJ1-2; D is possibly TRBD1 (5 bases). V was cut by 0 bases and J by 1 base, with 18 bases left in between. From germline, CDR1 is LNHNV and CDR2 YYDKDF (reference sequence). The CDR3 extends over 18 amino acids.

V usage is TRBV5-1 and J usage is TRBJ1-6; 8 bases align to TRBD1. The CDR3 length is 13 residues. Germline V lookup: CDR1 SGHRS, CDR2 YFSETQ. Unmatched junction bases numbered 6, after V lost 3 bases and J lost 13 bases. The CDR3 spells CASSSRQGTPLHF. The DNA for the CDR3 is TGCGCCAGCAGCTCTCGACAGGGGACCCCCCTCCACTTT.

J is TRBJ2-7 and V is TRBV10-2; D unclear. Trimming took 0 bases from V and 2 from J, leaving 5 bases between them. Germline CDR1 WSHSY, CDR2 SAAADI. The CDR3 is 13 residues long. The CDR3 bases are TGCGCCAGCAGTGAGTCGAGCCCCTACGAGCAGTACTTC. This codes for CASSESSPYEQYF.

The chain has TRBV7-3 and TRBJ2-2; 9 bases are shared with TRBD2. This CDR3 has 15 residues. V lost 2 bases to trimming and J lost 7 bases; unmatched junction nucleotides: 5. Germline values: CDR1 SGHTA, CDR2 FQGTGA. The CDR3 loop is CASSLAGGPVGELFF. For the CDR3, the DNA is TGTGCCAGCAGCTTAGCGGGAGGGCCTGTCGGGGAGCTGTTTTTT.

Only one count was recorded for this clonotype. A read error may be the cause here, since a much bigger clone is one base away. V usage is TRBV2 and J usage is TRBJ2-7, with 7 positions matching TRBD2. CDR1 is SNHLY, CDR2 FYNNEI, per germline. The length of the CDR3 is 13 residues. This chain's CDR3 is CAGREKRDHEQYF. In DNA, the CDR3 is TGTGCCGGCAGGGAAAAGCGGGACCACGAGCAGTACTTC. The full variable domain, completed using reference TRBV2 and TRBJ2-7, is EPEVTQTPSHQVTQMGQEVILRCVPISNHLYFYWYRQILGQKVEFLVSFYNNEISEKSEIFDDQFSVERPDGSNFTLKIRSTKLEDSAMYFCAGREKRDHEQYFGPGTRLTVT.